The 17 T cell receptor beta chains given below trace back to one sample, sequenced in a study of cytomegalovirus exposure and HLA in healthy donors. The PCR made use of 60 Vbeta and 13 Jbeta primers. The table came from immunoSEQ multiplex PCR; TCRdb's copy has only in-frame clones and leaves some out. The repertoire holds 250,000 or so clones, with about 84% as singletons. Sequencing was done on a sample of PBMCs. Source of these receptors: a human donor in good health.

DNA of the CDR3: TGCGCCAGCAGCCTCACCTCGGACAGGGGATATGGCTACACCTTC. This sequence encodes CASSLTSDRGYGYTF. The rearrangement joins TRBV4-1 to TRBJ1-2, with 9 bases that match TRBD1. The ends lost 4 bases at V and 5 bases at J; junction bases unmatched: 8. This CDR3 region has 15 residues. CDR1 MGHRA and CDR2 YSYEKL come from the germline V gene.

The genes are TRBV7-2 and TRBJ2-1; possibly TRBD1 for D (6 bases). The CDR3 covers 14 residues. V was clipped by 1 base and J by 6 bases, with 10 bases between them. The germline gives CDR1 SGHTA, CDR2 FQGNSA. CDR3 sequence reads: CASSLGRQVNEQFF. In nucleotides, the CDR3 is TGTGCCAGCAGCTTAGGTCGACAGGTCAATGAGCAGTTCTTC.

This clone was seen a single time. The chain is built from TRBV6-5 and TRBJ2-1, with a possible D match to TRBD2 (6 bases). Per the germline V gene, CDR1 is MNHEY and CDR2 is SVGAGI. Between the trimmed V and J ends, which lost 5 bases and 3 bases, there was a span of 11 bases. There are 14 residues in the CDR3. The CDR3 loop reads CASSPGTYYNEQFF. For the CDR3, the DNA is TGTGCCAGCAGTCCCGGGACTTACTACAATGAGCAGTTCTTC.

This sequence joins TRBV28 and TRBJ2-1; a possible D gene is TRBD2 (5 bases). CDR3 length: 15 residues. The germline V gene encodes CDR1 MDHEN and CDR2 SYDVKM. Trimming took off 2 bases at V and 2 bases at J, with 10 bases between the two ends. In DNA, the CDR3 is TGTGCCAGCAGTTTAGGCGGGTGGGCCTACAATGAGCAGTTCTTC. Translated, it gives CASSLGGWAYNEQFF.

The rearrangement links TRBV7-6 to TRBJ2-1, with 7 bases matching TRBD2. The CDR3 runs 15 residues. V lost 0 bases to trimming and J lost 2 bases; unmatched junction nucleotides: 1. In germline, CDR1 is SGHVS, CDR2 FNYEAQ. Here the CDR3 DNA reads TGTGCCAGCAGCTTAGCGGGAGGGACCTACAATGAGCAGTTCTTC. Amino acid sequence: CASSLAGGTYNEQFF.

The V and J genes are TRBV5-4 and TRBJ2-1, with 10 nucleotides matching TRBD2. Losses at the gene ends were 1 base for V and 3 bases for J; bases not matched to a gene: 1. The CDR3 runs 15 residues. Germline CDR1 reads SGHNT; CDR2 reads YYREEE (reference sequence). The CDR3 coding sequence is TGTGCCAGCAGCTTGTCTAGCGGGAGCTACAATGAGCAGTTCTTC. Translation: CASSLSSGSYNEQFF.

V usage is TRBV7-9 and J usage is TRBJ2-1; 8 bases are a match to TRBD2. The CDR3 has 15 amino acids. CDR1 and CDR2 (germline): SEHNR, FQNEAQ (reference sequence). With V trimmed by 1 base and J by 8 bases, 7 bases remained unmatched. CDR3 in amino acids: CASSLDLRREDEQFF. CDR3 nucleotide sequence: TGTGCCAGCAGCTTAGATCTACGGCGGGAGGATGAGCAGTTCTTC.

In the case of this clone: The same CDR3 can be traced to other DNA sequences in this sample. The CDR3 DNA follows: TGTGCCAGCAGCTTAGGGGGCTCCGAGCAGTACTTC. Translation gives CASSLGGSEQYF. The chain recombines TRBV7-6 with TRBJ2-7, with D possibly TRBD1 on 5 matching bases. CDR1 is SGHVS, CDR2 FNYEAQ, per germline. Trimming pared 1 base from V and 6 bases from J, leaving 7 bases between. The CDR3 loop spans 12 amino acids.

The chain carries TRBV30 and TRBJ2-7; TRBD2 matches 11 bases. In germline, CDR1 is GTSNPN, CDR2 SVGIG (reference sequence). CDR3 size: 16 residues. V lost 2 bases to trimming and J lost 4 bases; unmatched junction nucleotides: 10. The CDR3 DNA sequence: TGTGCCTGGAGTTTAAAGGGGGCTAGCGGGAGGTACGAGCAGTACTTC. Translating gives CAWSLKGASGRYEQYF.

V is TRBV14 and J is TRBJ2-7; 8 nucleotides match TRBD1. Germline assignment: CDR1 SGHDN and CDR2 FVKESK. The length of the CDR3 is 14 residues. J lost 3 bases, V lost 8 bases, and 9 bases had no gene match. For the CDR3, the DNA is TGTGCCAGCGGTCCGACAGGGGCCCTCTACGAGCAGTACTTC. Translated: CASGPTGALYEQYF.

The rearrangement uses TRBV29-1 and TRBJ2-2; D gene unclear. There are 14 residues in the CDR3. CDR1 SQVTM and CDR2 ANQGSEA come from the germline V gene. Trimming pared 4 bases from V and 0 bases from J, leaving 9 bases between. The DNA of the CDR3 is TGCAGCGTTGTGGAGTCTCCGAACACCGGGGAGCTGTTTTTT. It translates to CSVVESPNTGELFF.

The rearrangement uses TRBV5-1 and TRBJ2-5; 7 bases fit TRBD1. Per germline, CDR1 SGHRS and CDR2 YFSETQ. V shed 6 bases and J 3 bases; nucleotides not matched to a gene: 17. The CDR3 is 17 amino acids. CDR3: CASNQGQTARGKETQYF. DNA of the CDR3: TGCGCCAGCAACCAGGGACAAACGGCCAGGGGGAAAGAGACCCAGTACTTC.

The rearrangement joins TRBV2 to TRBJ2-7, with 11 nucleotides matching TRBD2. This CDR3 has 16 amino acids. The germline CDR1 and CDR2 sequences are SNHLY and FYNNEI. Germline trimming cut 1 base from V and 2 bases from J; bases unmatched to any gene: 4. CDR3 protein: CASSEGLAGTTYEQYF. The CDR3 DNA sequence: TGTGCCAGCAGTGAAGGACTAGCGGGAACTACCTACGAGCAGTACTTC.

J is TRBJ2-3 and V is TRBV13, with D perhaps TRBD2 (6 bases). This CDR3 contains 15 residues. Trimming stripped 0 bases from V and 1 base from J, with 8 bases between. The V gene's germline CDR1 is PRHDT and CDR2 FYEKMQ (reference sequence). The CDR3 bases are TGTGCCAGCAGCTTAGGTCTAGCGCGCACAGATACGCAGTATTTT. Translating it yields CASSLGLARTDTQYF.

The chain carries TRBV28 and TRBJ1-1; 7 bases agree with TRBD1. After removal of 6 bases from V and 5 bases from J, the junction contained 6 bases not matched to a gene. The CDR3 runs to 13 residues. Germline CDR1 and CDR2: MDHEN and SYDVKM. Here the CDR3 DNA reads TGTGCCAGCAGGACACAGGGGAGGACTGAAGCTTTCTTT. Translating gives CASRTQGRTEAFF.

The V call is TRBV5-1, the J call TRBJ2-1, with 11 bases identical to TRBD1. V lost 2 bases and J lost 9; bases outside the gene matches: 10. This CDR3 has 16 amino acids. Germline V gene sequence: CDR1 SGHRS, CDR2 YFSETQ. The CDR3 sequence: CASSFSGQGAFREQFF. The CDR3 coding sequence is TGCGCCAGCAGCTTTTCAGGACAGGGGGCTTTCCGTGAGCAGTTCTTC. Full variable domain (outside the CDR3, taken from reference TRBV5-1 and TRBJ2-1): KAGVTQTPRYLIKTRGQQVTLSCSPISGHRSVSWYQQTPGQGLQFLFEYFSETQRNKGNFPGRFSGRQFSNSRSEMNVSTLELGDSALYLCASSFSGQGAFREQFFGPGTRLTVL.

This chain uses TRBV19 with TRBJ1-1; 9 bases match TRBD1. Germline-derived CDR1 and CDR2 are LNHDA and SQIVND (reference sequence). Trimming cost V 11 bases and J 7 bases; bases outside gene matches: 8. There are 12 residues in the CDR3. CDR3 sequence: CACWTGVNEAFF. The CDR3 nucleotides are TGTGCCTGCTGGACAGGGGTGAATGAAGCTTTCTTT.